Following are 28 T cell receptor beta chains from one sample sequenced in a study of blood T cell dynamics during melanoma immunotherapy. Clones were sequenced by immunoSEQ multiplex PCR, and TCRdb holds only the in-frame ones, with some missing. The sample includes about 14,000 clones, 80% to 90% of them seen just once. As to time point: pre-treatment baseline. Sequences were derived from blood, sampled from a patient treated with checkpoint blockade. These receptor sequences come from a human donor with melanoma.

The gene calls are TRBV18 and TRBJ2-1; D may be TRBD1 or TRBD2 (5 bases each). V was pared by 1 base and J by 10 bases, with 11 bases between. CDR1 is KGHSH, CDR2 LQKENI, per germline. CDR3 length: 13 residues. In nucleotides, the CDR3 is TGTGCCAGCTCACCACTCCAGAGGGACGAGCAGTTCTTC. Protein product: CASSPLQRDEQFF.

The CDR3 region has the DNA TGTGCCAGCAGCCCCAAGACAGCCACAGATACGCAGTATTTT. Amino acid sequence: CASSPKTATDTQYF. The chain joins TRBV7-2 to TRBJ2-3; tentatively, D is TRBD1 (5 bases). The CDR3 consists of 14 residues. Germline V gene lookup returns CDR1 SGHTA and CDR2 FQGNSA. Trimming took 5 bases from V and 2 from J, leaving 11 bases between them. The full variable domain, in which reference TRBV7-2 and TRBJ2-3 provide the parts outside the CDR3, is GAGVSQSPSNKVTEKGKDVELRCDPISGHTALYWYRQSLGQGLEFLIYFQGNSAPDKSGLPSDRFSAERTGGSVSTLTIQRTQQEDSAVYLCASSPKTATDTQYFGPGTRLTVL.

The CDR3 DNA sequence: TGTGCCAGCAGTTTAATGGCAGGGGGCTTTAGCACCGGGGAGCTGTTTTTT. This gives the protein CASSLMAGGFSTGELFF. The V and J genes are TRBV27 and TRBJ2-2, with 8 bases that match TRBD1. CDR3 length: 17 residues. CDR1 and CDR2 (germline): MNHEY, SMNVEV (reference sequence). The V gene end was trimmed by 2 bases and the J gene end by 4 bases; junction bases not matched to a gene: 9.

The rearrangement uses TRBV7-2 and TRBJ1-5; D remains ambiguous. V dropped 1 base and J dropped 1 base, with 5 bases sitting between them. The V gene's germline CDR1 is SGHTA and CDR2 FQGNSA. This CDR3 has 14 amino acids. Written as DNA, the CDR3 is TGTGCCAGCAGCTTAGGGAGGAGCAATCAGCCCCAGCATTTT. Its translation: CASSLGRSNQPQHF.

This clone has just one count. V gene TRBV19 combines with J gene TRBJ1-5; D is ambiguous. The V gene lost 6 bases and the J gene lost 3 bases, with 12 bases spanning the gap. Germline V gene lookup returns CDR1 LNHDA and CDR2 SQIVND (reference sequence). The CDR3 contains 14 residues. The CDR3: CASSRGRNNQPQHF. The CDR3 nucleotides read TGTGCCAGTAGCCGAGGACGGAACAATCAGCCCCAGCATTTT.

V and J are TRBV19 and TRBJ1-1; D remains unclear. Per germline, CDR1 LNHDA and CDR2 SQIVND (reference sequence). The V end lost 7 bases, the J end lost 0 bases, and 12 bases lay between the germline ends. The CDR3 extends over 14 amino acids. The CDR3 coding sequence is TGTGCCAGTATCTCAGGAATTGTGAACACTGAAGCTTTCTTT. Its translation: CASISGIVNTEAFF.

The V and J genes are TRBV19 and TRBJ1-4; D call uncertain. V lost 5 bases and J lost 7, with 17 bases in between. In germline, CDR1 is LNHDA, CDR2 SQIVND (reference sequence). CDR3 length: 15 amino acids. Here the CDR3 reads CASSPGGRYPEKLFF. The CDR3 DNA reads TGTGCCAGTAGTCCCGGTGGCCGGTACCCTGAAAAACTGTTTTTT.

This sequence joins TRBV7-9 and TRBJ1-1; 7 bases match TRBD1. The CDR3 sequence is 14 residues long. With V trimmed by 5 bases and J by 8 bases, 11 bases remained unmatched. Germline assignment: CDR1 SEHNR and CDR2 FQNEAQ (reference sequence). The CDR3 reads CASSRTGESSEAFF. CDR3 DNA: TGTGCCAGCAGCCGTACAGGGGAGAGTTCGGAAGCTTTCTTT. The whole variable domain, filled in from reference TRBV7-9 and TRBJ1-1, reads DTGVSQNPRHKITKRGQNVTFRCDPISEHNRLYWYRQTLGQGPEFLTYFQNEAQLEKSRLLSDRFSAERPKGSFSTLEIQRTEQGDSAMYLCASSRTGESSEAFFGQGTRLTVV.

The CDR3 DNA reads as TGTGCCAGCAGCTTGACGGCCACAAGCAATCAGCCCCAGCATTTT. As protein: CASSLTATSNQPQHF. The gene calls are TRBV5-5 and TRBJ1-5; D unclear. The CDR3 is 15 residues long. CDR1 and CDR2 (germline): SGHKS, YYEKEE (reference sequence). V lost 1 base and J 1 base, leaving 9 bases between the germline ends.

The V and J genes are TRBV7-8 and TRBJ2-5; a possible D gene is TRBD1 (6 bases). In germline, CDR1 is SGHVS, CDR2 FQNEAQ. The CDR3 is made up of 15 amino acids. Trimming pared 3 bases from V and 2 bases from J, leaving 13 bases between. In nucleotides, the CDR3 is TGTGCCAGCAGCTTCCCCTCTAGGGGGCAAGAGACCCAGTACTTC. Encoded protein: CASSFPSRGQETQYF.

V gene TRBV19 combines with J gene TRBJ1-4; 9 positions agree with TRBD1. CDR3 length equals 14 residues. V dropped 6 bases and J dropped 8; count of bases not matched to a gene: 7. Germline CDR1 LNHDA, CDR2 SQIVND (reference sequence). CDR3 nucleotides: TGTGCCAGTAGGATACAGGGGGCACGAGAAAAACTGTTTTTT. Protein sequence: CASRIQGAREKLFF.

The chain recombines TRBV4-3 with TRBJ1-5; no clear D gene. V lost 0 bases, J lost 4 bases, and 10 bases lay in between. The CDR3 runs to 15 residues. Germline V gene lookup returns CDR1 LGHNA and CDR2 YSLEER. DNA of the CDR3: TGCGCCAGCAGCCAAGACTTTAACAGTAATCAGCCCCAGCATTTT. Its protein is CASSQDFNSNQPQHF.

In its sample, this clone was seen a few times. V and J are TRBV28 and TRBJ1-2; weak D call: TRBD1 (5 bases). The germline V and J ends were trimmed by 10 bases and 1 base, with 13 bases remaining between them. Germline CDR1 reads MDHEN; CDR2 reads SYDVKM. This CDR3 has 13 amino acids. The DNA for the CDR3 is TGTGCCACCACGGCAGGGTATAACTATGGCTACACCTTC. As protein: CATTAGYNYGYTF.

The chain recombines TRBV18 with TRBJ2-5; 8 bases fit TRBD2. This CDR3 comprises 15 residues. CDR1 is KGHSH, CDR2 LQKENI, per germline. The trim removed 1 base at V and 4 bases at J, leaving 5 bases unmatched. This CDR3 reads CASSPQTGGAETQYF. The CDR3 DNA sequence: TGTGCCAGCTCACCACAGACCGGGGGGGCAGAGACCCAGTACTTC.

The V and J genes are TRBV11-2 and TRBJ2-5; D possibly corresponds to TRBD2 (6 bases). The CDR3 spans 14 residues. Germline V gene sequence: CDR1 SGHAT, CDR2 FQNNGV. Trimming took 4 bases from V and 7 from J, leaving 16 bases between them. The CDR3 protein is CASSWEDGSATQYF. The CDR3 DNA reads as TGTGCCAGCAGCTGGGAGGACGGTTCAGCGACCCAGTACTTC.

This rearrangement joins TRBV27 to TRBJ1-1; D is undetermined. The V gene's germline CDR1 is MNHEY and CDR2 SMNVEV (reference sequence). V lost 6 bases and J lost 0, with 14 bases in between. The CDR3 totals 15 residues. CDR3 residues: CASREGRFMNTEAFF. The CDR3 nucleotides read TGTGCCAGCAGGGAAGGAAGGTTCATGAACACTGAAGCTTTCTTT.

The V call is TRBV29-1, the J call TRBJ2-5, with 7 bases identical to TRBD1. After removal of 5 bases from V and 5 bases from J, the junction contained 8 bases not matched to a gene. The CDR3 contains 13 residues. The germline CDR1 and CDR2 sequences are SQVTM and ANQGSEA. The CDR3 DNA reads as TGCAGCGTTACTGAGGGGGCTGGGGAGACCCAGTACTTC. Amino acid sequence: CSVTEGAGETQYF.

This chain connects TRBV7-8 to TRBJ2-3, with 10 bases lining up with TRBD2. J lost 1 base, V lost 4 bases, and 5 bases had no gene match. Germline values: CDR1 SGHVS, CDR2 FQNEAQ. The CDR3 has 16 residues. The CDR3: CASSSFLAGGTDTQYF. CDR3 nucleotide sequence: TGTGCCAGCAGCTCTTTTCTAGCGGGGGGCACAGATACGCAGTATTTT.

The chain uses TRBV18 and TRBJ2-3; the match to TRBD1 covers 12 bases. The CDR3 totals 14 residues. In germline, CDR1 is KGHSH, CDR2 LQKENI. V shed 1 base and J 8 bases; nucleotides not matched to a gene: 1. The CDR3 coding sequence is TGTGCCAGCTCACCACGGGACAGGGGGCTTACGCAGTATTTT. Residues: CASSPRDRGLTQYF.

This clone was counted a single time. The V and J genes are TRBV7-9 and TRBJ2-5; 7 nucleotides match TRBD1. CDR1 is SEHNR and CDR2 is FQNEAQ in the germline V gene (reference sequence). This CDR3 spans 16 amino acids. J gave up 0 bases and V 3 bases, and 7 bases lay outside the gene matches. Here the CDR3 reads CASSLSGGAYQETQYF. CDR3 nucleotides: TGTGCCAGCAGCTTGTCAGGGGGTGCCTACCAAGAGACCCAGTACTTC.

V and J are TRBV7-2 and TRBJ2-5; 11 bases line up with TRBD1. This CDR3 has 16 amino acids. CDR1 and CDR2 from the germline V gene are SGHTA and FQGNSA. The V gene end was trimmed by 2 bases and the J gene end by 5 bases; junction bases not matched to a gene: 7. The CDR3 sequence: CASSLSGTGGRETQYF. The CDR3 DNA reads as TGTGCCAGCAGCTTAAGTGGGACAGGGGGTAGGGAGACCCAGTACTTC.

V usage is TRBV6-1 and J usage is TRBJ2-5; TRBD2 aligns across 16 bases. V lost 4 bases to trimming and J lost 5 bases; unmatched junction nucleotides: 7. CDR3 length: 17 residues. The V gene's germline CDR1 is MNHNS and CDR2 SASEGT. This CDR3 reads CASSAGLAGGPEETQYF. CDR3 DNA sequence: TGTGCCAGCAGTGCGGGACTAGCGGGGGGGCCGGAGGAGACCCAGTACTTC.

This clone has only one observation. This chain uses TRBV30 with TRBJ1-2; 8 positions agree with TRBD1. The trim removed 5 bases at V and 6 bases at J, leaving 8 bases unmatched. The CDR3 totals 13 residues. CDR1 and CDR2 (germline): GTSNPN, SVGIG (reference sequence). The CDR3 is CAWRDRGSDGYTF. DNA of the CDR3: TGTGCCTGGCGCGACAGGGGTTCTGATGGCTACACCTTC.

V is TRBV19 and J is TRBJ1-5, with D unresolved. The CDR3 extends over 14 amino acids. The V gene's germline CDR1 is LNHDA and CDR2 SQIVND (reference sequence). Trimming shortened V by 3 bases and J by 6 bases, and 12 bases separated the two germline ends. This chain's CDR3 is CASSIFGTGQPQHF. Here the CDR3 DNA reads TGTGCCAGTAGTATTTTTGGCACCGGTCAGCCCCAGCATTTT. Using reference TRBV19 and TRBJ1-5 for the parts outside the CDR3, the full variable domain is DGGITQSPKYLFRKEGQNVTLSCEQNLNHDAMYWYRQDPGQGLRLIYYSQIVNDFQKGDIAEGYSVSREKKESFPLTVTSAQKNPTAFYLCASSIFGTGQPQHFGDGTRLSIL.

The CDR3 region is CATSRIQGAGQPQHF. CDR3 DNA: TGTGCCACCAGCAGGATACAGGGGGCAGGGCAGCCCCAGCATTTT. The rearrangement uses TRBV15 and TRBJ1-5, with 9 bases fitting TRBD1. Trimming took 3 bases from V and 7 from J; bases not matched to a gene: 7. Germline V lookup: CDR1 LNHNV, CDR2 YYDKDF (reference sequence). This CDR3 contains 15 residues.

The rearrangement links TRBV4-1 to TRBJ1-1; no clear D gene. From germline, CDR1 is MGHRA and CDR2 YSYEKL. The CDR3 totals 16 residues. Trimming took off 2 bases at V and 2 bases at J, with 15 bases between the two ends. The CDR3 reads CASSQPRMGTNTEAFF. For the CDR3, the DNA is TGCGCCAGCAGCCAACCCCGGATGGGCACCAACACTGAAGCTTTCTTT.

This chain joins TRBV6-6 and TRBJ2-1, with 8 bases identical to TRBD2. The CDR3 is 13 amino acids. V shed 6 bases and J 8 bases; nucleotides not matched to a gene: 6. Per the germline V gene, CDR1 is MNHNY and CDR2 is SVGAGI (reference sequence). The CDR3 loop is CASSGGARDEQFF. CDR3 sequence (DNA): TGTGCCAGCAGCGGGGGGGCCAGAGATGAGCAGTTCTTC.

This chain uses TRBV11-2 with TRBJ1-4, with D tentatively TRBD1 (5 bases). CDR1 is SGHAT and CDR2 is FQNNGV in the germline V gene. V was cut by 4 bases and J by 7 bases, with 16 bases left in between. The CDR3 runs to 15 residues. In DNA form, the CDR3 reads TGTGCCAGCAGCTGGGGCTGGACGACACGTGAAAAACTGTTTTTT. Its protein product is CASSWGWTTREKLFF.